This is a list of T cell receptor beta chains from one sample in a study of cytomegalovirus exposure and HLA in healthy donors. Method: immunoSEQ multiplex PCR; TCRdb's copy keeps in-frame clones and lacks some. The repertoire consists of about 110,000 clones, with 81% occurring once and the leading ten covering less than 2.5%. Sequenced sample: PBMCs. These receptors were taken from a woman under 40 in good health and CMV-seronegative. Each CDR3 is given with its conserved first and last residue. The order of the fields is CDR3 protein, J gene, V gene, CDR3 length.

CASSFDGRMDNEQFF TRBJ2-1 TRBV27 15
CASSLVPAGVQETQYF TRBJ2-5 TRBV7-7 16
CASSRGMGGHTEAFF TRBJ1-1 TRBV18 15
CASSQILAGVHTGELFF TRBJ2-2 TRBV4-1 17
CASSYGRNYGYTF TRBJ1-2 TRBV6-5 13
CASSRSMNTEAFF TRBJ1-1 TRBV14 13
CATGSRGTDTQYF TRBJ2-3 TRBV15 13
CASSIVSGNGPVQYF TRBJ2-3 TRBV19 15
CANSPRGTSEQYF TRBJ2-7 TRBV28 13
CASSRGGETQYF TRBJ2-5 TRBV14 12
CASSLRGTSGSCEQYF TRBJ2-7 TRBV13 16
CASRQAETQYF TRBJ2-5 TRBV19 11
CASSFLAGGSYEQYF TRBJ2-7 TRBV7-9 15
CASSEGGPYEQYF TRBJ2-7 TRBV6-1 13
CAISITGTGFVKTQYF TRBJ2-5 TRBV10-3 16
CSVVAGASGAYEQYF TRBJ2-7 TRBV29-1 15
CASSLQGLAGDTQYF TRBJ2-3 TRBV5-1 15
CAWSVSSGYTDTQYF TRBJ2-3 TRBV30 15
CASSAVQGYTEAFF TRBJ1-1 TRBV5-4 14